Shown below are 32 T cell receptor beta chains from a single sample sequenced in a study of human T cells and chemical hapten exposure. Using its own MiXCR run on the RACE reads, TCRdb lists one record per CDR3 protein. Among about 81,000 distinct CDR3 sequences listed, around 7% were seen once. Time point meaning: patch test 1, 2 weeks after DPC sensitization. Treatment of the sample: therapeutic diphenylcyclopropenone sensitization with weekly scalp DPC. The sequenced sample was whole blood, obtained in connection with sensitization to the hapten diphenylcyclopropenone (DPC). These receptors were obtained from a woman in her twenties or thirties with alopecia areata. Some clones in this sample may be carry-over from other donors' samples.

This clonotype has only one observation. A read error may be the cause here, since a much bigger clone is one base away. The chain's CDR3 is CASSLSPGTSFKYF. CDR3 DNA sequence: TGTGCCAGCAGCTTATCCCCGGGGACCTCCTTTAAGTACTTC. The rearrangement uses TRBV3-1 and TRBJ2-7; D is possibly TRBD1 or TRBD2 (5 bases each). The CDR3 extends over 14 amino acids. V was clipped by 5 bases and J by 11 bases, with 22 bases between them. CDR1 is LGHDT and CDR2 is YNNKEL in the germline V gene (reference sequence).

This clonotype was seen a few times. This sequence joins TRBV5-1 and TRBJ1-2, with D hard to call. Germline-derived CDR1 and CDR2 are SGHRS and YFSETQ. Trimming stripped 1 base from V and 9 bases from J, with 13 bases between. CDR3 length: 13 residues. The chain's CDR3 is CASSLNSRESYTF. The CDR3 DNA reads TGCGCCAGCAGCTTGAACAGTAGAGAGAGCTACACCTTC.

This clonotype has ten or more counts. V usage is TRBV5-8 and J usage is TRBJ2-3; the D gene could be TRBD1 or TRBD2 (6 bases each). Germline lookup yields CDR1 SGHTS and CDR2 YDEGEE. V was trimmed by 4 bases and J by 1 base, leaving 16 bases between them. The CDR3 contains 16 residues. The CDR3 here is CASSRGRGGGTDTQYF. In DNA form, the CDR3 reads TGTGCCAGCAGCCGCGGCAGGGGCGGGGGCACAGATACGCAGTATTTT.

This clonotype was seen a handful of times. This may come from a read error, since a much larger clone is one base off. In DNA form, the CDR3 reads TGTGCCAGCAGCCCCATTGGGGTGTCCGGGGGATACAATGAGCAGTTCTTC. Its protein is CASSPIGVSGGYNEQFF. This sequence joins TRBV3-1 and TRBJ2-1; D may be TRBD2 (6 bases). Germline CDR1 reads LGHDT; CDR2 reads YNNKEL (reference sequence). The CDR3 is 17 residues long. Trimming left V 4 bases short and J 4 bases short, with 20 bases between.

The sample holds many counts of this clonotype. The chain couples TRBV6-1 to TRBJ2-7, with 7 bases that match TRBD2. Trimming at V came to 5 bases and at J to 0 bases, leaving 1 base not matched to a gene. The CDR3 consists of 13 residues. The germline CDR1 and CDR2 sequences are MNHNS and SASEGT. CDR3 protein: CASSLADSYEQYF. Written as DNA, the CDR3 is TGTGCCAGCAGTCTAGCGGACTCCTACGAGCAGTACTTC.

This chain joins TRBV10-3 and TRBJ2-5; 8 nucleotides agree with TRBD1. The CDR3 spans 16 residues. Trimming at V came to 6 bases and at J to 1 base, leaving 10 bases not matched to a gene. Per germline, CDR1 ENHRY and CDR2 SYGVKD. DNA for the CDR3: TGTGCCATCAGGAATGGACAGGGAAGGATCCAAGAGACCCAGTACTTC. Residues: CAIRNGQGRIQETQYF.

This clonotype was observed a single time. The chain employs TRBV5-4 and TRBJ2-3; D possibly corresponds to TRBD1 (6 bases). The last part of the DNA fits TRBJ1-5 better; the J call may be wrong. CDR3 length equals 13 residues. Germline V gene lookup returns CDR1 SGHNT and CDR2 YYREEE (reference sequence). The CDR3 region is CASSLAGADTQHF. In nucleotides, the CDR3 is TGTGCCAGCAGTCTAGCGGGGGCAGATACGCAGCATTTT.

The DNA for the CDR3 is TGTGCCAGCAGCTTAGAGTTCGGGGGGGCCACCTACGAGCAGTACTTC. Translation: CASSLEFGGATYEQYF. This chain links TRBV7-2 with TRBJ2-7, with 8 bases identical to TRBD2. Per the germline V gene, CDR1 is SGHTA and CDR2 is FQGNSA. The V gene end was trimmed by 1 base and the J gene end by 2 bases; junction bases not matched to a gene: 7. The CDR3 loop spans 16 amino acids.

CDR3 sequence reads: CASRAGEEYYGYTF. The CDR3 nucleotides are TGTGCCAGCAGGGCCGGGGAAGAGTACTATGGCTACACCTTC. This chain links TRBV6-1 with TRBJ1-2; no definite D call. This CDR3 region has 14 residues. The germline V gene encodes CDR1 MNHNS and CDR2 SASEGT. The ends were cut back, 6 bases at V and 3 bases at J, with 14 bases in the middle.

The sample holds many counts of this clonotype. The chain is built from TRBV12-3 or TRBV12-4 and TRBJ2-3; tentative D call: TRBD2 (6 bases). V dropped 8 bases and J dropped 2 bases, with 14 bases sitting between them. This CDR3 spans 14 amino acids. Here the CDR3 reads CASLRGEPTDTQYF. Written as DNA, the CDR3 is TGTGCCAGCCTCCGCGGGGAGCCCACAGATACGCAGTATTTT.

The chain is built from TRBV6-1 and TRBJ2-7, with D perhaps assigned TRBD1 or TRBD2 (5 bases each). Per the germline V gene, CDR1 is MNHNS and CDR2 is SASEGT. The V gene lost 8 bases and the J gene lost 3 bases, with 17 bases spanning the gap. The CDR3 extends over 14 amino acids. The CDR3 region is CASGVRDGYYEQYF. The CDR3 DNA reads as TGTGCCAGCGGAGTCCGGGACGGTTACTACGAGCAGTACTTC.

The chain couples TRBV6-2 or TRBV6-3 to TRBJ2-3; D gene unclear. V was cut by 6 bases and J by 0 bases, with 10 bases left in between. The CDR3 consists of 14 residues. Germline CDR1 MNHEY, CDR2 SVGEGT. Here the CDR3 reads CASRWLPSTDTQYF. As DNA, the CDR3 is TGTGCCAGCAGGTGGCTCCCTAGCACAGATACGCAGTATTTT.

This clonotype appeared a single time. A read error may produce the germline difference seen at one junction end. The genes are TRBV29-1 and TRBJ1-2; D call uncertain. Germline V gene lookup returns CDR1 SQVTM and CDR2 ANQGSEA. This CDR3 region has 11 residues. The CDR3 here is CSGEINDGYTF. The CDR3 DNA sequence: TGCAGCGGTGAAATAAACGATGGCTACACCTTC.

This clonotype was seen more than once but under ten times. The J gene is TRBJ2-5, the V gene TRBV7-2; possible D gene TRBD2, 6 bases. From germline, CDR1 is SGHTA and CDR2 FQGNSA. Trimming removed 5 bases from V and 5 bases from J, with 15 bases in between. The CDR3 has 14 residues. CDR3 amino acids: CASSAALATETQYF. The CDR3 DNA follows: TGTGCCAGCAGCGCAGCCCTAGCGACCGAGACCCAGTACTTC.

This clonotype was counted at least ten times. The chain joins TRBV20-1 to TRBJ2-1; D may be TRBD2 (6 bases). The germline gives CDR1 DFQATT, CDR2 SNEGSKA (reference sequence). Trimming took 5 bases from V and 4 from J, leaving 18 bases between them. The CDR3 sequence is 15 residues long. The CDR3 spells CSARLPGLPYNEQFF. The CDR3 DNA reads TGCAGTGCTCGCCTCCCGGGACTGCCATACAATGAGCAGTTCTTC.

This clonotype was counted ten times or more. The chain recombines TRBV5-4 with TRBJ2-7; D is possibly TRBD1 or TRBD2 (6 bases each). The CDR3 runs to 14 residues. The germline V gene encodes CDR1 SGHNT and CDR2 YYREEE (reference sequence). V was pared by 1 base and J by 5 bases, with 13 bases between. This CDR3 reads CASSLIGGTNEQYF. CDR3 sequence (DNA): TGTGCCAGCAGCTTGATCGGGGGCACGAACGAGCAGTACTTC.

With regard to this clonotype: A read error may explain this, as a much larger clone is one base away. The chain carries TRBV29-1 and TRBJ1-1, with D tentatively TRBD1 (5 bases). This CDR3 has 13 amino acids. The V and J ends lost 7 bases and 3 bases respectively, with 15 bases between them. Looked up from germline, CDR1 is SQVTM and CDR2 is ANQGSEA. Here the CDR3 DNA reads TGCAGCGCTCGCCGAGGGGCAGACACTGAAGCTTTCTTT. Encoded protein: CSARRGADTEAFF.

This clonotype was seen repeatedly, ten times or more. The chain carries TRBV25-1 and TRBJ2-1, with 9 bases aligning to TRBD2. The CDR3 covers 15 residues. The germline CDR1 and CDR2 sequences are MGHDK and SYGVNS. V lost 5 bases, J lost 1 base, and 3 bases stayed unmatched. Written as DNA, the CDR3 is TGTGCCAGCAGTACGCGGGGGGGGTCCTACAATGAGCAGTTCTTC. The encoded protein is CASSTRGGSYNEQFF.

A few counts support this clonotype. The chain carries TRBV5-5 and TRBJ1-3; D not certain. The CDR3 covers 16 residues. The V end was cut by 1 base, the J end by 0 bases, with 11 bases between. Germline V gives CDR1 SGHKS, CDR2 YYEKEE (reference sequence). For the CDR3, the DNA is TGTGCCAGCAGCTTGCCCGGGCGGAACTCTGGAAACACCATATATTTT. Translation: CASSLPGRNSGNTIYF.

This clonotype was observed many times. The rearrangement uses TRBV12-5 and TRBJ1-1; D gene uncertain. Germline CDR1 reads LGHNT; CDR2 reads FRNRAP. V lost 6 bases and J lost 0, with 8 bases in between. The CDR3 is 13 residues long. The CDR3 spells CASGLQMNTEAFF. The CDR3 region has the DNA TGTGCTAGTGGGCTACAGATGAACACTGAAGCTTTCTTT.

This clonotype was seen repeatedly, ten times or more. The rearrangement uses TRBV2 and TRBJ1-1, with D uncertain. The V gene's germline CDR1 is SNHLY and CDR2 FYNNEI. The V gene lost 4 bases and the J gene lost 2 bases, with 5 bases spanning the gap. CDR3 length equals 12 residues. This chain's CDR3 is CASSGSNTEAFF. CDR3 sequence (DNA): TGTGCCAGCAGTGGCAGTAACACTGAAGCTTTCTTT.

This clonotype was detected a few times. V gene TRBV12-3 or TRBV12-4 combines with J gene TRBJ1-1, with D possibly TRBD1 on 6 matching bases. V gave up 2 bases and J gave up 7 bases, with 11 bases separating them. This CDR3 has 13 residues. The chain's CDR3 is CASSLSGVGEAFF. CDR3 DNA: TGTGCCAGCAGTTTATCAGGGGTGGGTGAAGCTTTCTTT.

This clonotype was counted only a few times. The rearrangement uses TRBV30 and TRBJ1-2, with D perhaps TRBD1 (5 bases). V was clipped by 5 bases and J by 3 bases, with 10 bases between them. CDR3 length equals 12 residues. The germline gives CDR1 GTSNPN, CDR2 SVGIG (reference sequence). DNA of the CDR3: TGTGCCTGGTACGGAGGGGACTATGGCTACACCTTC. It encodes CAWYGGDYGYTF. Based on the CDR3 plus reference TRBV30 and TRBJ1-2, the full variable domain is SQTIHQWPATLVQPVGSPLSLECTVEGTSNPNLYWYRQAAGRGLQLLFYSVGIGQISSEVPQNLSASRPQDRQFILSSKKLLLSDSGFYLCAWYGGDYGYTFGSGTRLTVV.

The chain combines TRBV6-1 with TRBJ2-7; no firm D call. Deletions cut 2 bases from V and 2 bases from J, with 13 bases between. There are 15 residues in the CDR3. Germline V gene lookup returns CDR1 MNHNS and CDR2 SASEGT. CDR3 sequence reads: CASSESGVSTYEQYF. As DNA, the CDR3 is TGTGCCAGCAGTGAATCGGGCGTAAGTACCTACGAGCAGTACTTC.

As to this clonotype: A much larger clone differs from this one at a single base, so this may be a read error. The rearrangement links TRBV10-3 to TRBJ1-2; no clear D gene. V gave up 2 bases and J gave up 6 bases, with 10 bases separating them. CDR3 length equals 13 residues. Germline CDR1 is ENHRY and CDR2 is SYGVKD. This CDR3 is CAISEGDFNGYTF. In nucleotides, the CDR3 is TGTGCCATCAGTGAGGGTGATTTCAATGGCTACACCTTC.

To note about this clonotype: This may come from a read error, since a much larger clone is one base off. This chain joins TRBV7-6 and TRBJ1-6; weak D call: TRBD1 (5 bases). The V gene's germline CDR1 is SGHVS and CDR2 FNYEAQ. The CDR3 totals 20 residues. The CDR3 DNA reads TGTGCCAGCAGCCAGACACCCCCGGGACCCCGTGGCTCCTATAATTCACCCCTCAACTTT. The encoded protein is CASSQTPPGPRGSYNSPLNF.

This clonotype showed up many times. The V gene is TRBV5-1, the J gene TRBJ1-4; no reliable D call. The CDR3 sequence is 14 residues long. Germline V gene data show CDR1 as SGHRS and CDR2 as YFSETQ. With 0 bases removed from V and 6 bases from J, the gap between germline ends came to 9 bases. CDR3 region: CASSLGGRYEKLFF. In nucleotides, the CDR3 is TGCGCCAGCAGCTTGGGAGGGCGGTATGAAAAACTGTTTTTT. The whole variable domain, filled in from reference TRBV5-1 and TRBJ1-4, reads KAGVTQTPRYLIKTRGQQVTLSCSPISGHRSVSWYQQTPGQGLQFLFEYFSETQRNKGNFPGRFSGRQFSNSRSEMNVSTLELGDSALYLCASSLGGRYEKLFFGSGTQLSVL.

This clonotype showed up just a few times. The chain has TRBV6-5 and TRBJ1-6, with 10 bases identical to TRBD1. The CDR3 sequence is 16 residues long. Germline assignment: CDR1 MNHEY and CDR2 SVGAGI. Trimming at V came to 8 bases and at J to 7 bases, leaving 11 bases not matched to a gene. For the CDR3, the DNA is TGTGCCAGCGCTGAGTTTGGGACAGGGGACAATTCACCCCTCCACTTT. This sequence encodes CASAEFGTGDNSPLHF.

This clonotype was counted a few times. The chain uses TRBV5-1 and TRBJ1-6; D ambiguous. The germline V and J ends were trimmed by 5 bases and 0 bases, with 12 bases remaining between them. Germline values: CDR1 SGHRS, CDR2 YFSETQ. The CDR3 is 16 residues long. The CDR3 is CASRRDWSSYNSPLHF. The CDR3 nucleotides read TGCGCCAGCAGGCGTGACTGGAGCTCCTATAATTCACCCCTCCACTTT. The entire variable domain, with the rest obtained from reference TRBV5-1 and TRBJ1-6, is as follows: KAGVTQTPRYLIKTRGQQVTLSCSPISGHRSVSWYQQTPGQGLQFLFEYFSETQRNKGNFPGRFSGRQFSNSRSEMNVSTLELGDSALYLCASRRDWSSYNSPLHFGNGTRLTVT.

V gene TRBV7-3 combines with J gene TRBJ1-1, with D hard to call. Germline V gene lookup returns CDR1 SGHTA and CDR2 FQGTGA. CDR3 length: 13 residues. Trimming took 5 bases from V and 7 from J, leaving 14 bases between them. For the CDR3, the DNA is TGTGCCAGCAGCACAAGGGAGGGTCGTGAAGCTTTCTTT. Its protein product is CASSTREGREAFF.

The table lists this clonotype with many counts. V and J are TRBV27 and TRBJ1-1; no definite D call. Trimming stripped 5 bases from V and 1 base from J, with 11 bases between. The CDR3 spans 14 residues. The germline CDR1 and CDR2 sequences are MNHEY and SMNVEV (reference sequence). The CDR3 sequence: CASSGRLPNTEAFF. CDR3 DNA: TGTGCCAGCAGTGGGCGGCTTCCGAACACTGAAGCTTTCTTT.

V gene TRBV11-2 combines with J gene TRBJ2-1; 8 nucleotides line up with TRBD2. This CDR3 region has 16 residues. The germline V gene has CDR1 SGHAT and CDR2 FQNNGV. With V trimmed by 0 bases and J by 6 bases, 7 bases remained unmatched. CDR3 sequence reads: CASSLDWASGFNEQFF. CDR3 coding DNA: TGTGCCAGCAGCTTAGATTGGGCTAGCGGGTTCAATGAGCAGTTCTTC.